This TCR beta chain originates from a study of technical replicates of blood from a handful of donors. This CDR3 spans 16 amino acids. Germline loops: CDR1 LNHDA, CDR2 SQIVND (reference sequence). V shed 9 bases and J 4 bases; nucleotides not matched to a gene: 13. Profiled with immunoSEQ multiplex PCR; TCRdb holds only in-frame clones, not every one. This sample has 80,000 to 95,000 clones, with about 96% found just once. V and J are TRBV19 and TRBJ1-3; 9 nucleotides agree with TRBD1. Material: T cells isolated from PBMCs. The sequence was obtained from a human donor in good health. DNA for the CDR3: TGTGCCAGGCACCAAAATAACAGGGGGCAAGGAAACACCATATATTTT. Residues: CARHQNNRGQGNTIYF.